This T cell receptor beta chain originates from a study of blood T cell repertoires in COVID-19. V gave up 4 bases and J gave up 7 bases; unmatched junction bases: 7. Germline CDR1 is SGHNT and CDR2 is YYREEE (reference sequence). CDR3 length equals 13 residues. Authors' analysis steps: Nucleated cell number was recorded as an estimate derived from reference gene primer amplification. The repertoire was sequenced with immunoSEQ multiplex PCR; TCRdb's copy has only in-frame clones and lacks some. That table furnishes V, J and clone size, whereas the DNA furnished D and trimming. The sample holds under 300,000 clones, about 85% seen once. This clone was found a few times.

This sequence originates from a woman in her 30s with acute COVID-19. V usage is TRBV5-4 and J usage is TRBJ1-1; 7 nucleotides align to TRBD1. Specimen: PBMCs or T cells enriched from blood (not recorded which). The CDR3 nucleotides read TGTGCCAGCAGCCCGGGACAGAGGAATGAAGCTTTCTTT. Amino acids: CASSPGQRNEAFF.